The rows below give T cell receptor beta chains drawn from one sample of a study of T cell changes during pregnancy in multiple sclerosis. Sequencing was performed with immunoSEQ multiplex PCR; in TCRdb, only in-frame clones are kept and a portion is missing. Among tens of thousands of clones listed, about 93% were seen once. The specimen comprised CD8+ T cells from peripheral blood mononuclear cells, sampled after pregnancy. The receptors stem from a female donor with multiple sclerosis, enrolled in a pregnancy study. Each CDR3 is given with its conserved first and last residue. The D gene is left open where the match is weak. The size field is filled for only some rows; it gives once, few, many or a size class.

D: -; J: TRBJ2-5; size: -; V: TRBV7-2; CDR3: CASSLGATETQYF; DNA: TGTGCCAGCAGCTTAGGGGCCACAGAGACCCAGTACTTC
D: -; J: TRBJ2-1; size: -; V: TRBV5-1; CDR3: CASSSEGDEQFF; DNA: TGCGCCAGCAGCTCGGAAGGGGATGAGCAGTTCTTC
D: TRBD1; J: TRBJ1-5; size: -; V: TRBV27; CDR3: CASSFDRANQPQHF; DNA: TGTGCCAGCAGTTTCGACAGGGCCAATCAGCCCCAGCATTTT
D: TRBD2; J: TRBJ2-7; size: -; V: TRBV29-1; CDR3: CSVEDLGSGDEQYF; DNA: TGCAGCGTTGAAGATCTCGGAAGCGGGGATGAGCAGTACTTC
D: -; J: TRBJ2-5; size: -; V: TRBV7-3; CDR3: CASSLAGSQETQYF; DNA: TGTGCCAGCAGCTTAGCTGGGAGCCAAGAGACCCAGTACTTC
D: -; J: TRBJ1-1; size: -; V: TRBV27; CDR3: CASRPPGRAWAEAFF; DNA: TGTGCCAGCAGGCCGCCCGGCAGGGCATGGGCTGAAGCTTTCTTT
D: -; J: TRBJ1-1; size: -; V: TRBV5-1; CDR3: CASSGGRGPEAFF; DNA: TGCGCCAGCAGCGGGGGGAGGGGCCCTGAAGCTTTCTTT
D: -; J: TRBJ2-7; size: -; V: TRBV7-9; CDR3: CASSQSDRFYEQYF; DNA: TGTGCCAGCAGCCAGTCCGACAGATTCTACGAGCAGTACTTC
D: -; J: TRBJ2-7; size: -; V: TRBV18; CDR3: CASSPPAGNPYEQYF; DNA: TGTGCCAGCTCACCCCCGGCGGGGAACCCCTACGAGCAGTACTTC
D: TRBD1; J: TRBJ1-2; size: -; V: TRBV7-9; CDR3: CASSFIGTVYGYTF; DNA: TGTGCCAGCAGCTTTATCGGGACAGTCTATGGCTACACCTTC
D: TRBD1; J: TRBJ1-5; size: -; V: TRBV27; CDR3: CASSPGTGDQPQHF; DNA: TGTGCCAGCAGTCCCGGGACAGGGGATCAGCCCCAGCATTTT
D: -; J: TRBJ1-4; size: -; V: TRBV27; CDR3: CASSLSRFEKLFF; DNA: TGTGCCAGCAGTTTATCCCGGTTTGAAAAACTGTTTTTT
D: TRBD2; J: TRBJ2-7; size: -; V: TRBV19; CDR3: CASTHRRLAGPSFPYEQYF; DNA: TGTGCCAGTACCCATAGGAGGCTAGCGGGGCCCAGTTTTCCTTACGAGCAGTACTTC
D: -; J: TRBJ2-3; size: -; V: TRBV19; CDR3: CASSPRGLGTDTQYF; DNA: TGTGCCAGTAGTCCCAGGGGATTGGGCACAGATACGCAGTATTTT
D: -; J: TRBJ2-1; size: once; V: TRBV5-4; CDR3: CASSVRDSREFF; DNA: TGTGCCAGCAGCGTCCGGGACTCTCGCGAGTTCTTC
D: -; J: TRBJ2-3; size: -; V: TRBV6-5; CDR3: CASSYTNTLTDTQYF; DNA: TGTGCCAGCAGTTATACGAACACCCTCACAGATACGCAGTATTTT
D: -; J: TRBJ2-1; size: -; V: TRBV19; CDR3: CASSTTGYEQFF; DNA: TGTGCCAGTAGTACCACAGGGTACGAGCAGTTCTTC